Listed here are 16 T cell receptor beta chains from one sample, sequenced in a study of cytomegalovirus exposure and HLA in healthy donors. The PCR was carried out with 60 Vbeta primers and 13 Jbeta primers. Some clones are missing from TCRdb's copy, which holds only in-frame ones; the method was immunoSEQ multiplex PCR. Here the sample spans roughly 100,000 clones, more than 60% being singletons. Material: PBMCs. The receptors here all came from a woman in her 40s in good health and CMV-seropositive.

CDR3 amino acids: CASRPGAQAGELFF. CDR3 DNA: TGTGCCAGCAGACCAGGGGCCCAGGCCGGGGAGCTGTTTTTT. V and J are TRBV7-3 and TRBJ2-2, with D maybe TRBD1 (6 bases). CDR3 length: 14 amino acids. Trimming removed 6 bases from V and 6 bases from J, with 14 bases in between. Germline CDR1 is SGHTA and CDR2 is FQGTGA.

By share, this clone counts as medium-sized. The chain combines TRBV27 with TRBJ2-2; no definite D call. The V gene's germline CDR1 is MNHEY and CDR2 SMNVEV (reference sequence). This CDR3 has 15 amino acids. Trimming pared 3 bases from V and 6 bases from J, leaving 14 bases between. CDR3 sequence reads: CASSFQAPRPGELFF. CDR3 in DNA: TGTGCCAGCAGTTTTCAGGCTCCAAGGCCCGGGGAGCTGTTTTTT.

The chain is built from TRBV5-4 and TRBJ2-5, with TRBD2 identical over 12 bases. J was trimmed by 1 base and V by 3 bases; bases with no gene match: 7. CDR3 size: 17 residues. Germline V CDR1 and CDR2: SGHNT, YYREEE (reference sequence). This chain's CDR3 is CASSSGLAGITQETQYF. CDR3 in DNA: TGTGCCAGCAGCTCGGGACTAGCGGGTATCACCCAAGAGACCCAGTACTTC.

The J gene is TRBJ2-4, the V gene TRBV2; a possible D gene is TRBD1 (6 bases). The length of the CDR3 is 15 residues. The germline V gene has CDR1 SNHLY and CDR2 FYNNEI. V shed 8 bases and J shed 1 base, with 15 bases lying between them. The CDR3 is CASQQGPGAKNIQYF. CDR3 sequence (DNA): TGTGCCAGCCAACAGGGCCCCGGTGCCAAAAACATTCAGTACTTC.

The chain recombines TRBV6-5 with TRBJ1-5; possible D gene TRBD1, 6 bases. The CDR3 consists of 14 residues. The V and J ends lost 5 bases and 5 bases respectively, with 13 bases between them. Germline CDR1 reads MNHEY; CDR2 reads SVGAGI. CDR3 nucleotides: TGTGCCAGCAGTAAACAGGGTAGGGATCAGCCCCAGCATTTT. Translated, it gives CASSKQGRDQPQHF.

The chain employs TRBV18 and TRBJ1-1; 8 nucleotides agree with TRBD1. Germline loops: CDR1 KGHSH, CDR2 LQKENI. Trimming took 4 bases from V and 1 from J; bases not matched to a gene: 5. This CDR3 is 15 amino acids long. CDR3 in amino acids: CASSLGQGGNTEAFF. DNA of the CDR3: TGTGCCAGCTCACTAGGACAGGGAGGGAACACTGAAGCTTTCTTT.

About this clone itself: At one of its ends the junction is not consistent with the germline gene, which may arise from a read error. The chain joins TRBV7-9 to TRBJ1-2; tentative D call: TRBD1 (6 bases). Germline V gene lookup returns CDR1 SEHNR and CDR2 FQNEAQ (reference sequence). This CDR3 has 16 amino acids. CDR3 DNA sequence: TGTTCCAGCAGCCGACTTAGGGACAACCCCTTCTATGGCTACACCTTC. This encodes CSSSRLRDNPFYGYTF.

V gene TRBV19 combines with J gene TRBJ2-3, with 7 bases aligning to TRBD2. The CDR3 runs to 16 residues. Trimming cost V 5 bases and J 4 bases; bases outside gene matches: 12. Germline V gene sequence: CDR1 LNHDA, CDR2 SQIVND (reference sequence). The CDR3 bases are TGTGCCAGTAGTGGCCGAGCGGGAACCGCCCCAGATACGCAGTATTTT. Translation: CASSGRAGTAPDTQYF.

This CDR3 reads CASRRPPGQGYF. The CDR3 DNA is TGTGCCAGCAGACGTCCACCGGGACAGGGCTACTTC. The chain uses TRBV28 and TRBJ2-5; 9 bases fit TRBD1. Germline V CDR1 and CDR2: MDHEN, SYDVKM. V trimming: 6 bases; J trimming: 14 bases; junction bases outside the gene matches: 10. The CDR3 is 12 amino acids.

This clone was recorded a few times. V usage is TRBV19 and J usage is TRBJ2-7; a weak D match, TRBD2 (5 bases). This CDR3 has 15 residues. V was pared by 3 bases and J by 3 bases, with 15 bases between. Looked up from germline, CDR1 is LNHDA and CDR2 is SQIVND (reference sequence). The CDR3 DNA follows: TGTGCCAGTAGTATCAGAGGGAGTTACGGCTACGAGCAGTACTTC. Translating it yields CASSIRGSYGYEQYF.

This chain connects TRBV10-3 to TRBJ2-5, with 7 bases matching TRBD1. This CDR3 spans 17 amino acids. Trimming cost V 0 bases and J 6 bases; bases outside gene matches: 13. The germline V gene encodes CDR1 ENHRY and CDR2 SYGVKD. The CDR3 bases are TGTGCCATCAGTGAGTCAATTTTTCGGGACAGTGGCAAGACCCAGTACTTC. Residues: CAISESIFRDSGKTQYF.

The CDR3, as DNA: TGTGCCAGCAGCCGAGCGGGGGGCGGTCGGTTCTCGAACACCGGGGAGCTGTTTTTT. Its translation is CASSRAGGGRFSNTGELFF. The V call is TRBV7-2, the J call TRBJ2-2, with TRBD2 matching 9 bases. The CDR3 sequence is 19 residues long. CDR1 and CDR2 from the germline V gene are SGHTA and FQGNSA. After removal of 5 bases from V and 0 bases from J, the junction contained 13 bases not matched to a gene. Full variable domain (remainder filled in from reference TRBV7-2 and TRBJ2-2): GAGVSQSPSNKVTEKGKDVELRCDPISGHTALYWYRQSLGQGLEFLIYFQGNSAPDKSGLPSDRFSAERTGGSVSTLTIQRTQQEDSAVYLCASSRAGGGRFSNTGELFFGEGSRLTVL.

The sample holds a few counts of this clone. The rearrangement links TRBV5-4 to TRBJ2-7; 10 bases are shared with TRBD2. The CDR3 is 16 residues long. Germline V lookup: CDR1 SGHNT, CDR2 YYREEE (reference sequence). V gave up 4 bases and J gave up 5 bases; unmatched junction bases: 12. CDR3 loop: CASSIRSGGAGDEQYF. CDR3 coding DNA: TGTGCCAGCAGCATCCGCAGCGGGGGGGCCGGGGACGAGCAGTACTTC.

This sequence joins TRBV28 and TRBJ1-4; possibly TRBD1 for D (5 bases). Germline V gene lookup returns CDR1 MDHEN and CDR2 SYDVKM. The CDR3 loop spans 14 amino acids. V was cut by 5 bases and J by 7 bases, with 14 bases left in between. This CDR3 reads CASSSKGSGEKLFF. In DNA, the CDR3 is TGTGCCAGCAGTAGTAAGGGGTCGGGTGAAAAACTGTTTTTT.

This sequence joins TRBV10-2 and TRBJ1-1; D gene unclear. Germline-derived CDR1 and CDR2 are WSHSY and SAAADI. This CDR3 region has 10 residues. With 3 bases removed from V and 7 bases from J, the gap between germline ends came to 3 bases. The CDR3 spells CASSDGEAFF. Here the CDR3 DNA reads TGCGCCAGCAGTGACGGTGAAGCTTTCTTT.

The chain has TRBV2 and TRBJ1-4, with no clear D. The CDR3 runs to 12 residues. The V gene's germline CDR1 is SNHLY and CDR2 FYNNEI. V gave up 7 bases and J gave up 6 bases, with 9 bases separating them. The CDR3 DNA reads as TGTGCCAGCACGGGGAACGATGAAAAACTGTTTTTT. This translates into CASTGNDEKLFF. Full variable domain (missing parts from reference TRBV2 and TRBJ1-4): EPEVTQTPSHQVTQMGQEVILRCVPISNHLYFYWYRQILGQKVEFLVSFYNNEISEKSEIFDDQFSVERPDGSNFTLKIRSTKLEDSAMYFCASTGNDEKLFFGSGTQLSVL.